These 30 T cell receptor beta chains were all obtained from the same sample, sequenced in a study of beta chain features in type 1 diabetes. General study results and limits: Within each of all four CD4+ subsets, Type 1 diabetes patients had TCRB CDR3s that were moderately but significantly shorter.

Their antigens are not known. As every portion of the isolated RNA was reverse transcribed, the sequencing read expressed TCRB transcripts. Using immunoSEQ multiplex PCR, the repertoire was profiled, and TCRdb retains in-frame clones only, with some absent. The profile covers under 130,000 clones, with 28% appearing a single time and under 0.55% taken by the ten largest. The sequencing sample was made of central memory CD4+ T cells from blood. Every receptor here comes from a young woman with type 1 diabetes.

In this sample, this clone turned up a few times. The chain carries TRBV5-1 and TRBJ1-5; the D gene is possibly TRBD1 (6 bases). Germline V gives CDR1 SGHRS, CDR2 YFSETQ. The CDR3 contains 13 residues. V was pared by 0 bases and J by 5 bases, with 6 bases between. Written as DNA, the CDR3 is TGCGCCAGCAGCTTGGCAGGGGATCAGCCCCAGCATTTT. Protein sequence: CASSLAGDQPQHF.

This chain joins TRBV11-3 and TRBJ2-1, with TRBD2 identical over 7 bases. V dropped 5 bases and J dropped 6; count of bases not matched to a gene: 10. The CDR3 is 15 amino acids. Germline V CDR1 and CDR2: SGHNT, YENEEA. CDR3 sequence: CASSRLGLAVNEQFF. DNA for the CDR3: TGTGCCAGCAGCCGCTTGGGGCTAGCGGTCAATGAGCAGTTCTTC.

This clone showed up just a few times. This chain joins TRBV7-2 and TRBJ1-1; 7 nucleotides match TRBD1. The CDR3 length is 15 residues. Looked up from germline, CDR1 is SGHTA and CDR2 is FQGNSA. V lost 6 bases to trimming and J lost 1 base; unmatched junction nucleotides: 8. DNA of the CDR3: TGTGCCAGCAGTCGACAGGGAATAGCGAACACTGAAGCTTTCTTT. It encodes CASSRQGIANTEAFF.

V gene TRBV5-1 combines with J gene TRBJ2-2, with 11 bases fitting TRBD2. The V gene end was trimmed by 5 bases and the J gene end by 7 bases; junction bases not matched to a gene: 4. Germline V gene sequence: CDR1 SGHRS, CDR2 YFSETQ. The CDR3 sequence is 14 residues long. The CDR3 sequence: CASSSGRVNGELFF. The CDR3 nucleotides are TGCGCCAGCAGTAGCGGGAGGGTCAACGGGGAGCTGTTTTTT.

The CDR3 sequence: CASSPWGAGGPEEQYF. CDR3 in DNA: TGTGCCAGCAGCCCATGGGGGGCGGGAGGGCCTGAAGAGCAGTACTTC. The chain couples TRBV7-2 to TRBJ2-7, with 9 bases identical to TRBD2. CDR3 size: 16 residues. The germline gives CDR1 SGHTA, CDR2 FQGNSA. With V trimmed by 5 bases and J by 7 bases, 15 bases remained unmatched.

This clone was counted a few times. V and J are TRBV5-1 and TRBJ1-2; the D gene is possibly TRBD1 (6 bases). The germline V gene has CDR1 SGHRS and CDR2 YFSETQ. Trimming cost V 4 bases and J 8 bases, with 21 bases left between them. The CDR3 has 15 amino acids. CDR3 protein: CASSPGHSRGEGYTF. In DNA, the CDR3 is TGCGCCAGCAGCCCGGGACACTCCAGGGGAGAGGGCTACACCTTC.

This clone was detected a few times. The CDR3 sequence: CASSSGAGGWQPQHF. DNA of the CDR3: TGTGCCAGCAGCTCCGGGGCAGGGGGCTGGCAGCCCCAGCATTTT. J is TRBJ1-5 and V is TRBV28, with TRBD1 matching over 8 bases. The CDR3 extends over 15 amino acids. Germline CDR1 is MDHEN and CDR2 is SYDVKM. J was trimmed by 7 bases and V by 6 bases; bases with no gene match: 11.

The CDR3 is CASSLSYPTGATGELFF. The CDR3 DNA is TGCGCCAGCAGCTTGTCCTACCCGACAGGGGCGACCGGGGAGCTGTTTTTT. V gene TRBV5-1 combines with J gene TRBJ2-2, with 8 bases lining up with TRBD1. CDR1 and CDR2 (germline): SGHRS, YFSETQ. V dropped 1 base and J dropped 5; count of bases not matched to a gene: 10. The CDR3 covers 17 residues.

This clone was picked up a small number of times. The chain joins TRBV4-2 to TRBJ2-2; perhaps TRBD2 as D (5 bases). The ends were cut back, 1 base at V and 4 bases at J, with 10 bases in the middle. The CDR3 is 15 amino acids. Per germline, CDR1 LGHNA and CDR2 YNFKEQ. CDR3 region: CASSQGWESTGELFF. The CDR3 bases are TGTGCCAGCAGCCAAGGGTGGGAGTCCACCGGGGAGCTGTTTTTT.

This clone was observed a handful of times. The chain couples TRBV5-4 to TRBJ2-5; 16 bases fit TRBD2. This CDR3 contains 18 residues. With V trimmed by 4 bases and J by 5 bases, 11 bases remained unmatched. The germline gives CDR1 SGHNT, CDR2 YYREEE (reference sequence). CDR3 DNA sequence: TGTGCCAGCAGCACGGGACTAGCGGGAGGGCCTGGTCGGGAGACCCAGTACTTC. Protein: CASSTGLAGGPGRETQYF.

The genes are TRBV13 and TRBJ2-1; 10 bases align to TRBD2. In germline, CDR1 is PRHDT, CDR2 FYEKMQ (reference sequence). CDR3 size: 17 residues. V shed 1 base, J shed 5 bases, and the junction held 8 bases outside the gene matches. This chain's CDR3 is CASSLELASGSDNEQFF. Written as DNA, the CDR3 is TGTGCCAGCAGCTTAGAGTTGGCTAGCGGGAGTGACAATGAGCAGTTCTTC.

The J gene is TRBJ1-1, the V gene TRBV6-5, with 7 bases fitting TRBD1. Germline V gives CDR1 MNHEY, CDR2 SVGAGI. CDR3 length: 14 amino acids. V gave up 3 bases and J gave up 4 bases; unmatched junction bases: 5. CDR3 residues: CASSYTTGSTEAFF. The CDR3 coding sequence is TGTGCCAGCAGTTATACGACAGGGAGCACTGAAGCTTTCTTT.

The CDR3 loop reads CASRSHRPPNTGELFF. CDR3 in DNA: TGTGCCAGCCGCTCTCACAGGCCTCCGAACACCGGGGAGCTGTTTTTT. The V call is TRBV2, the J call TRBJ2-2; TRBD1 is a possible D gene (5 bases). Germline assignment: CDR1 SNHLY and CDR2 FYNNEI. This CDR3 region has 16 residues. V lost 8 bases to trimming and J lost 0 bases, with 16 bases between them.

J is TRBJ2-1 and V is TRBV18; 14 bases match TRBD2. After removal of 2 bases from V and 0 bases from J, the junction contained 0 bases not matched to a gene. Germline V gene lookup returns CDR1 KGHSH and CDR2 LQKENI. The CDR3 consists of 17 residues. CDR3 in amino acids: CASSPGTSGSSYNEQFF. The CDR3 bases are TGTGCCAGCTCACCAGGGACTAGCGGGAGCTCCTACAATGAGCAGTTCTTC.

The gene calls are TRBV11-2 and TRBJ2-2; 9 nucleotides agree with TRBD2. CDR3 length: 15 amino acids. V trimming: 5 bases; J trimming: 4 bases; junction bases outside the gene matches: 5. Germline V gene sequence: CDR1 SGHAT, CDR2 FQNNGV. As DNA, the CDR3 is TGTGCCAGCAGCCCCCAGGGACTAGCCACCGGGGAGCTGTTTTTT. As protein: CASSPQGLATGELFF. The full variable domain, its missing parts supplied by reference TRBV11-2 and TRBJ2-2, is EAGVAQSPRYKIIEKRQSVAFWCNPISGHATLYWYQQILGQGPKLLIQFQNNGVVDDSQLPKDRFSAERLKGVDSTLKIQPAKLEDSAVYLCASSPQGLATGELFFGEGSRLTVL.

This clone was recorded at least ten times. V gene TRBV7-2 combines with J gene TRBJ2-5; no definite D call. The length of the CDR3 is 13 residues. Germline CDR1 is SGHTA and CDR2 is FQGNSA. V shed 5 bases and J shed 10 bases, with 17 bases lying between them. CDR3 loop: CASSLGPLEGQYF. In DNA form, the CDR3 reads TGTGCCAGCAGCCTTGGGCCGTTGGAAGGCCAGTACTTC.

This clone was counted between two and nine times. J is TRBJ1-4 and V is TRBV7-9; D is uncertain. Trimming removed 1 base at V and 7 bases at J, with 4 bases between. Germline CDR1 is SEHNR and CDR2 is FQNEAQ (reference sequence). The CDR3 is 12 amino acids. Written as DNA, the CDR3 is TGTGCCAGCAGCTTAGTCGGTGAAAAACTGTTTTTT. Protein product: CASSLVGEKLFF.

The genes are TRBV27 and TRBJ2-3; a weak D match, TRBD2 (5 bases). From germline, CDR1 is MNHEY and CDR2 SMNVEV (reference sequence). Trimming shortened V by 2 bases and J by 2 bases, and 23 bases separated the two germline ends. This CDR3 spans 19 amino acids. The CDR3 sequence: CASSLRTSRGRGPTDTQYF. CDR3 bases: TGTGCCAGCAGTTTAAGGACCTCACGAGGGCGCGGGCCCACAGATACGCAGTATTTT.

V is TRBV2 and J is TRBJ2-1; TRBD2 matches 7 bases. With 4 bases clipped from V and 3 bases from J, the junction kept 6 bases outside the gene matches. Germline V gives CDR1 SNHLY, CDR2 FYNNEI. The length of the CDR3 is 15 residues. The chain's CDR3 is CASSGVAGHYNEQFF. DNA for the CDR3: TGTGCCAGCAGTGGGGTAGCGGGCCACTACAATGAGCAGTTCTTC.

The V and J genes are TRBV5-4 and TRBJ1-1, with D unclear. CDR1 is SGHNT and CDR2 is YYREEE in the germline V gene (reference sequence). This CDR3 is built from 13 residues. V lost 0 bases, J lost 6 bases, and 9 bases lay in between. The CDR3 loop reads CASSLGGLPEAFF. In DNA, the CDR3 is TGTGCCAGCAGCTTGGGAGGGCTCCCTGAAGCTTTCTTT.

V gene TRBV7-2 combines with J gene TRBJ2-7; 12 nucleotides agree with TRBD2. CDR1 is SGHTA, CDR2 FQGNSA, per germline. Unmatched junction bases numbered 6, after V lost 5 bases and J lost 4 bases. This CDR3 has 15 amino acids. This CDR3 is CASSQGLAGPYEQYF. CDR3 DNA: TGTGCCAGCAGCCAGGGACTAGCGGGCCCGTACGAGCAGTACTTC.

This CDR3 is CASTPAGARFYNEQFF. The CDR3 DNA sequence: TGTGCCAGTACCCCCGCGGGGGCCCGATTTTACAATGAGCAGTTCTTC. The chain combines TRBV19 with TRBJ2-1; the D gene is possibly TRBD2 (7 bases). Trimming cost V 7 bases and J 4 bases, with 20 bases left between them. The CDR3 has 16 residues. The germline V gene has CDR1 LNHDA and CDR2 SQIVND (reference sequence).

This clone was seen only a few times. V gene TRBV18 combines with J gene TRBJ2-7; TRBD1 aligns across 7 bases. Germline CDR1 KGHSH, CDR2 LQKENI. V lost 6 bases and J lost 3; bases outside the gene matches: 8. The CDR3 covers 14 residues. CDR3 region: CASSRQGPDYEQYF. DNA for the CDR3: TGTGCCAGCTCGCGACAGGGCCCCGACTACGAGCAGTACTTC.

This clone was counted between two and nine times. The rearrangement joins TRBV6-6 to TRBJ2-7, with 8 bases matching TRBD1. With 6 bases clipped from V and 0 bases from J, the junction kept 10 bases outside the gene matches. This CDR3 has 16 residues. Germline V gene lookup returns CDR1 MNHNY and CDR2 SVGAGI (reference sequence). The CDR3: CASRGTGTGHSYEQYV. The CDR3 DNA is TGTGCCAGCAGGGGAACCGGGACAGGCCACTCCTACGAGCAGTACGTC.

The CDR3 loop reads CASTITGTALETQYF. For the CDR3, the DNA is TGTGCCAGCACCATCACCGGGACAGCCCTGGAGACCCAGTACTTC. The V call is TRBV7-2, the J call TRBJ2-5, with 7 bases fitting TRBD1. Germline CDR1 is SGHTA and CDR2 is FQGNSA. V lost 7 bases, J lost 5 bases, and 13 bases stayed unmatched. The CDR3 has 15 residues. Filled out from reference TRBV7-2 and TRBJ2-5, the complete variable domain reads GAGVSQSPSNKVTEKGKDVELRCDPISGHTALYWYRQSLGQGLEFLIYFQGNSAPDKSGLPSDRFSAERTGGSVSTLTIQRTQQEDSAVYLCASTITGTALETQYFGPGTRLLVL.

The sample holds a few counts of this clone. CDR3 amino acids: CASSVPRRNTEAFF. CDR3 nucleotide sequence: TGTGCCAGCAGTGTCCCGCGGAGGAACACTGAAGCTTTCTTT. The rearrangement uses TRBV28 and TRBJ1-1; D uncertain. CDR3 size: 14 residues. Trimming left V 5 bases short and J 1 base short, with 11 bases between. Germline V gene data show CDR1 as MDHEN and CDR2 as SYDVKM. Looking up the rest from reference TRBV28 and TRBJ1-1 gives the full variable domain: DVKVTQSSRYLVKRTGEKVFLECVQDMDHENMFWYRQDPGLGLRLIYFSYDVKMKEKGDIPEGYSVSREKKERFSLILESASTNQTSMYLCASSVPRRNTEAFFGQGTRLTVV.

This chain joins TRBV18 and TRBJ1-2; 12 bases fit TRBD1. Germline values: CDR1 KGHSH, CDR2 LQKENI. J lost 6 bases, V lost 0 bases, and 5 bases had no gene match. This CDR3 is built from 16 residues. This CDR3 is CASSPPGTGGMNGYTF. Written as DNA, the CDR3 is TGTGCCAGCTCACCACCGGGGACAGGGGGCATGAATGGCTACACCTTC.

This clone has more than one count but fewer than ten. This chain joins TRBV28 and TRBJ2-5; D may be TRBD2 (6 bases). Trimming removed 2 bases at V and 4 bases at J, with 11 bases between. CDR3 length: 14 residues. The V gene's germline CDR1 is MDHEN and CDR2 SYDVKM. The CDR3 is CASSLGPAGETQYF. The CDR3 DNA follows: TGTGCCAGCAGTTTAGGGCCAGCGGGAGAGACCCAGTACTTC.

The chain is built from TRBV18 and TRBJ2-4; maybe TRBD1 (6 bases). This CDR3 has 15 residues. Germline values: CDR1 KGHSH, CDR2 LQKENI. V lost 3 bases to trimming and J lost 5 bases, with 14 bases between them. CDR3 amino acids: CASSPNDRPQNIQYF. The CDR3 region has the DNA TGTGCCAGCTCACCCAACGACAGGCCCCAAAACATTCAGTACTTC.

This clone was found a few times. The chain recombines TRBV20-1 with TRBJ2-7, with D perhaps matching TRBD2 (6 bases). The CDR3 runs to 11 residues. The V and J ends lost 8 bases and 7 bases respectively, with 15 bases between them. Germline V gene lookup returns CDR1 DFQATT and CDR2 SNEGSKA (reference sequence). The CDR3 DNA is TGCAGTTATCGGGAGACTAGAGAGCAGTACTTC. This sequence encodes CSYRETREQYF.